One and the same sample provided the 5 T cell receptor beta chains below, sequenced in a study of cytomegalovirus exposure and HLA in healthy donors (TCRdb year 2017). Library creation used the immunoSEQ multiplex PCR assay. For the multiplex PCR, a mixture combining 60 forward primers for TCR Vbeta segments and 13 reverse primers for TCR Jbeta segments was used. In TCRdb, the immuneACCESS table is reduced to in-frame sequences with V and J assigned. These tables do not hold every clone; where another copy was compared, an unresolved V gene accounts for under half, and the others remain unexplained. The sample records around 110,000 clones, over 60% of which are singletons. Around 4.3% of the sample is taken by the ten largest. The sample taken for sequencing was PBMCs. The receptors here all came from a man aged 30 to 45 in good health and CMV-seropositive.

The gene calls are TRBV5-6 and TRBJ1-2, with 7 bases that match TRBD1. This CDR3 has 16 residues. Losses at the gene ends were 4 bases for V and 4 bases for J; bases not matched to a gene: 13. Per germline, CDR1 SGHDT and CDR2 YYEEEE. Here the CDR3 DNA reads TGTGCCAGCAGCACCCCCGACAGGGCCATATCCTATGGCTACACCTTC. Translating it yields CASSTPDRAISYGYTF. Full variable domain (remainder filled in from reference TRBV5-6 and TRBJ1-2): DAGVTQSPTHLIKTRGQQVTLRCSPKSGHDTVSWYQQALGQGPQFIFQYYEEEERQRGNFPDRFSGHQFPNYSSELNVNALLLGDSALYLCASSTPDRAISYGYTFGSGTRLTVV.

The chain recombines TRBV30 with TRBJ1-1, with D perhaps TRBD1 (5 bases). CDR3 length: 13 amino acids. Trimming took off 0 bases at V and 8 bases at J, with 13 bases between the two ends. Germline V gene sequence: CDR1 GTSNPN, CDR2 SVGIG (reference sequence). CDR3 in amino acids: CAWSVRGTREAFF. The CDR3 nucleotides read TGTGCCTGGAGTGTACGGGGGACCAGAGAAGCTTTCTTT.

The chain recombines TRBV19 with TRBJ1-1; the D is unclear. This CDR3 has 14 amino acids. CDR1 LNHDA and CDR2 SQIVND come from the germline V gene (reference sequence). Trimming cost V 5 bases and J 1 base, with 11 bases left between them. The CDR3 loop reads CASSARQPNTEAFF. The DNA for the CDR3 is TGTGCCAGTAGTGCCCGACAACCGAACACTGAAGCTTTCTTT. The full variable domain, with the rest looked up from reference TRBV19 and TRBJ1-1, is DGGITQSPKYLFRKEGQNVTLSCEQNLNHDAMYWYRQDPGQGLRLIYYSQIVNDFQKGDIAEGYSVSREKKESFPLTVTSAQKNPTAFYLCASSARQPNTEAFFGQGTRLTVV.

The chain uses TRBV4-3 and TRBJ2-1; 8 bases match TRBD2. From germline, CDR1 is LGHNA and CDR2 YSLEER. The V gene end was trimmed by 8 bases and the J gene end by 1 base; junction bases not matched to a gene: 4. This CDR3 region has 14 residues. The CDR3 DNA follows: TGCGCCAGCCGGGCGGGGGGTTCCTACAATGAGCAGTTCTTC. It yields the protein CASRAGGSYNEQFF.

This clone was found once. The chain is built from TRBV28 and TRBJ2-7; 13 bases fit TRBD2. CDR1 and CDR2 (germline): MDHEN, SYDVKM. The V and J ends lost 11 bases and 2 bases, in that order; junction bases with no gene match: 6. The CDR3 is 14 amino acids. The DNA of the CDR3 is TGTGCCGTATTAGGACTAGCGGGAGCCTACGAGCAGTACTTC. Translating it yields CAVLGLAGAYEQYF.